This is a list of T cell receptor beta chains from one sample in a study of tumor-infiltrating lymphocytes in oesophageal squamous cell carcinoma. TCRdb reprocessed the PCR reads via MiXCR and lists one record per CDR3 protein. Of over 10,000 distinct CDR3 sequences detected, less than 55% appear once; the ten largest clones hold about 28%. The sample was esophageal tumor tissue. All receptors derive from a female donor with esophageal squamous cell carcinoma. Each CDR3 is given with its conserved first and last residue. D genes are given only for firm matches. The listing skips clone size in some rows; elsewhere it reads once, few, many or a size class.

J: TRBJ2-5
D: NA
size: NA
V: TRBV7-6
CDR3: CASSLSGLSVNEQYF
DNA: TGTGCCAGCAGCTTATCGGGATTGTCGGTGAATGAGCAGTACTTC

J: TRBJ2-1
D: NA
size: NA
V: TRBV7-2
CDR3: CASSPGQTNSPLHF
DNA: TGTGCCAGCAGCCCCGGACAGACTAATTCACCCCTCCACTTC

J: TRBJ2-3
D: NA
size: once
V: TRBV7-3
CDR3: CASSLGSTDTQYF
DNA: TGTGCCAGCAGCTTAGGGAGCACAGATACGCAGTATTTT

J: TRBJ2-1
D: TRBD2
size: NA
V: TRBV5-1
CDR3: CASSLDGLAGTEQFF
DNA: TGCGCCAGCAGCTTGGACGGACTAGCTGGGACTGAGCAGTTCTTC

J: TRBJ2-7
D: TRBD2
size: NA
V: TRBV20-1
CDR3: CSASTSGRGGYEQYF
DNA: TGCAGTGCTTCGACTAGCGGGAGGGGAGGATATGAGCAGTACTTC

J: TRBJ2-3
D: TRBD2
size: few
V: TRBV12-3/TRBV12-4
CDR3: CASRGTSGSVTDTQYF
DNA: TGTGCCAGCAGGGGGACTAGCGGGAGCGTCACAGATACGCAGTATTTT

J: TRBJ1-2
D: NA
size: many
V: TRBV28
CDR3: CASSITDPGVGGYTF
DNA: TGTGCCAGCTCGATAACTGACCCGGGGGTTGGTGGCTACACCTTC

J: TRBJ2-2
D: NA
size: NA
V: TRBV6-1
CDR3: CASSEPYKAGELFF
DNA: TGTGCCAGCAGTGAGCCCTACAAGGCCGGGGAGCTGTTTTTT

J: TRBJ1-3
D: NA
size: NA
V: TRBV5-5
CDR3: CASSLEWASSGNTIYF
DNA: TGTGCCAGCAGCTTGGAGTGGGCGAGCTCTGGAAACACCATATATTTT

J: TRBJ1-1
D: NA
size: NA
V: TRBV6-1
CDR3: CASSKTRNTEAFF
DNA: TGTGCCAGCAGTAAGACACGGAACACTGAAGCTTTCTTT

J: TRBJ2-5
D: NA
size: once
V: TRBV7-6
CDR3: CASSLGSGGRETQYF
DNA: TGTGCCAGCAGCTTAGGTTCCGGGGGGCGGGAGACCCAGTACTTC

J: TRBJ2-2
D: NA
size: NA
V: TRBV7-8
CDR3: CASSLRNRVNTGELFF
DNA: TGTGCCAGCAGCTTACGCAACAGGGTTAACACCGGGGAGCTGTTTTTT

J: TRBJ2-3
D: NA
size: NA
V: TRBV12-5
CDR3: CASGEGSDTQYF
DNA: TGTGCTAGTGGGGAGGGGTCAGATACGCAGTATTTT

J: TRBJ1-1
D: NA
size: NA
V: TRBV7-9
CDR3: CASTLLGTEAFF
DNA: TGTGCCAGCACCTTATTAGGCACTGAAGCTTTCTTT

J: TRBJ2-3
D: TRBD2
size: many
V: TRBV7-2
CDR3: CASRRTSGSTDTQYF
DNA: TGTGCCAGCAGGCGGACTAGCGGGAGCACAGATACGCAGTATTTT

J: TRBJ2-1
D: NA
size: NA
V: TRBV7-3
CDR3: CASSLTGDSYNEQFF
DNA: TGTGCCAGCAGCTTAACAGGAGACTCCTACAATGAGCAGTTCTTC

J: TRBJ2-3
D: NA
size: NA
V: TRBV5-1
CDR3: CASSLSSTDTQYF
DNA: TGCGCCAGCAGCTTGAGTAGCACAGATACGCAGTATTTT

J: TRBJ2-7
D: TRBD2
size: NA
V: TRBV7-2
CDR3: CASSLTSGRHEQYF
DNA: TGTGCCAGCAGCTTAACTAGCGGGAGACACGAGCAGTACTTC

J: TRBJ2-2
D: NA
size: NA
V: TRBV7-2
CDR3: CASSLSQGSGELFF
DNA: TGTGCCAGCAGCTTAAGTCAAGGGTCCGGGGAGCTGTTTTTT

J: TRBJ1-1
D: NA
size: once
V: TRBV10-3
CDR3: CAISEHGVNTEAFF
DNA: TGTGCCATCAGTGAGCACGGGGTGAACACTGAAGCTTTCTTT

J: TRBJ2-1
D: NA
size: NA
V: TRBV7-2
CDR3: CASSVLYNEQFF
DNA: TGTGCCAGCAGCGTATTATACAATGAGCAGTTCTTC

J: TRBJ1-2
D: NA
size: NA
V: TRBV15
CDR3: CATSADSVYGYTF
DNA: TGTGCCACCAGCGCTGACTCCGTCTATGGCTACACCTTC

J: TRBJ2-2
D: NA
size: NA
V: TRBV7-2
CDR3: CASSLVGRVGELFF
DNA: TGTGCCAGCAGCTTAGTCGGCAGGGTAGGGGAGCTGTTTTTT

J: TRBJ2-1
D: TRBD1
size: medium-sized
V: TRBV10-1
CDR3: CASFEDRVRFFRFVQMLYNEQFF
DNA: TGCGCCAGCTTTGAGGACAGGGTTAGGTTTTTTCGATTTGTACAGATGTTGTACAATGAGCAGTTCTTC

J: TRBJ2-3
D: TRBD2
size: few
V: TRBV9
CDR3: CASSVSLGSGGRADTQYF
DNA: TGTGCCAGCAGCGTAAGCCTTGGTAGCGGGGGGCGGGCAGATACGCAGTATTTT

J: TRBJ2-1
D: TRBD1
size: few
V: TRBV20-1
CDR3: CSAKDREVYNEQFF
DNA: TGCAGTGCTAAGGACAGGGAAGTCTACAATGAGCAGTTCTTC

J: TRBJ1-1
D: TRBD1
size: medium-sized
V: TRBV5-6
CDR3: CASSATGGTEAFF
DNA: TGTGCCAGCAGCGCCACAGGGGGCACTGAAGCTTTCTTT

J: TRBJ2-1
D: NA
size: NA
V: TRBV7-9
CDR3: CASSSDSYEQFF
DNA: TGTGCCAGCAGCTCGGACTCTTACGAGCAGTTCTTC

J: TRBJ2-3
D: TRBD1
size: NA
V: TRBV6-1
CDR3: CASRKTGGVDTQYF
DNA: TGTGCCAGCAGGAAGACAGGGGGCGTAGATACGCAGTATTTT

J: TRBJ2-5
D: NA
size: NA
V: TRBV20-1
CDR3: CSAIGSFGETQYF
DNA: TGCAGTGCCATCGGAAGTTTCGGAGAGACCCAGTACTTC

J: TRBJ1-3
D: NA
size: many
V: TRBV5-1
CDR3: CASSLVQASGNTIYF
DNA: TGCGCCAGCAGCTTGGTACAGGCCTCTGGAAACACCATATATTTT

J: TRBJ2-3
D: NA
size: few
V: TRBV7-6
CDR3: CASSLALTADTQYF
DNA: TGTGCCAGCAGCTTAGCGTTGACGGCAGATACGCAGTATTTT

J: TRBJ2-7
D: NA
size: few
V: TRBV7-4
CDR3: CASSLVLGEQYF
DNA: TGTGCCAGCAGCTTAGTCTTGGGCGAGCAGTACTTC

J: TRBJ2-1
D: NA
size: NA
V: TRBV11-2
CDR3: CASSLEYNEQFF
DNA: TGTGCCAGCAGCTTAGAGTACAATGAGCAGTTCTTC

J: TRBJ2-1
D: NA
size: few
V: TRBV6-1
CDR3: CASSVDTSSYNEQFF
DNA: TGTGCCAGCAGTGTGGACACGAGCTCCTACAATGAGCAGTTCTTC

J: TRBJ2-6
D: NA
size: NA
V: TRBV11-1
CDR3: CASSAGLPGANVLTF
DNA: TGTGCCAGCAGCGCCGGACTGCCGGGGGCCAACGTCCTGACTTTC

J: TRBJ1-1
D: NA
size: medium-sized
V: TRBV27
CDR3: CASSLFPQGTEAFF
DNA: TGTGCCAGCAGTTTATTCCCACAGGGAACTGAAGCTTTCTTT

J: TRBJ2-3
D: NA
size: medium-sized
V: TRBV12-3/TRBV12-4
CDR3: CASSLSAYTDTQYF
DNA: TGTGCCAGCAGCCTATCAGCTTACACAGATACGCAGTATTTT

J: TRBJ2-3
D: TRBD1
size: NA
V: TRBV6-2/TRBV6-3
CDR3: CASSRIKTGNVPDTQYF
DNA: TGTGCCAGCAGCCGAATTAAGACAGGGAATGTCCCAGATACGCAGTATTTT

J: TRBJ2-2
D: NA
size: NA
V: TRBV6-6
CDR3: CASSFWRSTGELFF
DNA: TGTGCCAGCAGTTTTTGGCGTAGCACCGGGGAGCTGTTTTTT

J: TRBJ2-3
D: TRBD1
size: NA
V: TRBV7-6
CDR3: CASSRTGTGDADTQYF
DNA: TGTGCCAGCAGCAGAACCGGGACAGGGGACGCAGATACGCAGTATTTT

J: TRBJ2-4
D: NA
size: many
V: TRBV19
CDR3: CASSRSPAKNIQYF
DNA: TGTGCCAGTAGTCGATCGCCGGCCAAAAACATTCAGTACTTC

J: TRBJ2-3
D: NA
size: few
V: TRBV7-3
CDR3: CASSLRRDGTDTQYF
DNA: TGTGCCAGCAGCTTAAGGCGCGATGGCACAGATACGCAGTATTTT

J: TRBJ1-1
D: NA
size: many
V: TRBV5-4
CDR3: CASSLDRYTEAFF
DNA: TGTGCCAGCAGCCTTGACAGATACACTGAAGCTTTCTTT

J: TRBJ2-7
D: TRBD2
size: NA
V: TRBV7-2
CDR3: CASSSPRDYGSYSYEQYF
DNA: TGTGCCAGCAGCTCCCCCCGGGACTACGGGAGCTACTCCTACGAGCAGTACTTC

J: TRBJ2-1
D: TRBD2
size: NA
V: TRBV27
CDR3: CASSPYFASGSVSYNEQFF
DNA: TGTGCCAGCAGTCCGTACTTCGCTAGCGGGAGTGTGTCCTACAATGAGCAGTTCTTC

J: TRBJ2-1
D: TRBD1
size: many
V: TRBV7-8
CDR3: CASRPRTGGSYNEQFF
DNA: TGTGCCAGCAGACCCCGAACAGGGGGCTCCTACAATGAGCAGTTCTTC

J: TRBJ2-5
D: TRBD1
size: many
V: TRBV7-9
CDR3: CASSLAGTDETQYF
DNA: TGTGCCAGCAGCTTAGCCGGGACAGACGAGACCCAGTACTTC

J: TRBJ1-5
D: TRBD1
size: NA
V: TRBV12-3/TRBV12-4
CDR3: CASSPRTGDNQPQHF
DNA: TGTGCCAGCAGTCCGCGGACAGGGGACAATCAGCCCCAGCATTTT